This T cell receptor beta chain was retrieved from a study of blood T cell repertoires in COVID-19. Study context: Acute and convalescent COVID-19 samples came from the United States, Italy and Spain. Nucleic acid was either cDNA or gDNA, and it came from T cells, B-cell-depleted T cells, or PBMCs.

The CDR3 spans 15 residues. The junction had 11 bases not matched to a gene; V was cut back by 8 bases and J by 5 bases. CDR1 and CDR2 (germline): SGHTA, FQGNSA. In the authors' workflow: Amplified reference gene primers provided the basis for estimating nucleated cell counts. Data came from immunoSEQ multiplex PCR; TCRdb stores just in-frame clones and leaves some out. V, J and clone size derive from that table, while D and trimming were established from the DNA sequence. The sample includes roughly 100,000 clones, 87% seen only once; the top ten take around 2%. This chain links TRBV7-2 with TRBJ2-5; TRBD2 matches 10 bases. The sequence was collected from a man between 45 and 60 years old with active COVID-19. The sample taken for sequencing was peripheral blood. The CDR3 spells CASGSSGGPIETQYF. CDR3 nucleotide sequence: TGTGCCAGCGGTAGTAGCGGGGGGCCTATCGAGACCCAGTACTTC.